These 32 T cell receptor beta chains originate from one sample sequenced in a study of beta chain features in type 1 diabetes. TCRB transcripts that were expressed got sequenced, as all of the isolated RNA had been reverse transcribed. Here immunoSEQ multiplex PCR was the method, and the copy in TCRdb shows in-frame clones only, minus some. Among under 950,000 clones listed, roughly 15% were seen once. The sequencing sample was made of naive CD4+ T cells from blood. These receptors were obtained from a woman younger than 35 in good health.

J is TRBJ1-4 and V is TRBV4-3; TRBD1 agrees at 10 bases. From germline, CDR1 is LGHNA and CDR2 YSLEER. CDR3 length equals 16 residues. V trimming: 5 bases; J trimming: 2 bases; junction bases outside the gene matches: 5. CDR3 DNA sequence: TGCGCCAGCAGCTATTTGACAGGGGGCACTAATGAAAAACTGTTTTTT. As protein: CASSYLTGGTNEKLFF.

Only one count was recorded for this clone. V is TRBV7-6 and J is TRBJ2-1; TRBD2 matches 13 bases. The CDR3 consists of 15 residues. CDR1 is SGHVS and CDR2 is FNYEAQ in the germline V gene. The trim removed 4 bases at V and 7 bases at J, leaving 4 bases unmatched. In DNA form, the CDR3 reads TGTGCCAGCAGCTGGACTAGCGGGAGTTGGAATGAGCAGTTCTTC. It encodes CASSWTSGSWNEQFF.

This clone occurred a few times. This chain uses TRBV7-9 with TRBJ1-2; possibly TRBD1 for D (6 bases). The CDR3 totals 13 residues. V was clipped by 6 bases and J by 4 bases, with 12 bases between them. Germline V lookup: CDR1 SEHNR, CDR2 FQNEAQ (reference sequence). This CDR3 is CASRGAHPYGYTF. In DNA, the CDR3 is TGTGCCAGCAGGGGGGCCCATCCCTATGGCTACACCTTC. Supplemented by reference TRBV7-9 and TRBJ1-2, the full variable domain reads DTGVSQNPRHKITKRGQNVTFRCDPISEHNRLYWYRQTLGQGPEFLTYFQNEAQLEKSRLLSDRFSAERPKGSFSTLEIQRTEQGDSAMYLCASRGAHPYGYTFGSGTRLTVV.

The V and J genes are TRBV5-6 and TRBJ1-5; D may be TRBD1 (5 bases). The germline gives CDR1 SGHDT, CDR2 YYEEEE. There are 15 residues in the CDR3. Trimming left V 4 bases short and J 2 bases short, with 13 bases between. CDR3 protein: CASSKRDGRNQPQHF. For the CDR3, the DNA is TGTGCCAGCAGCAAAAGGGACGGACGCAATCAGCCCCAGCATTTT.

CDR3 sequence reads: CASSLWRGLGYGYTF. CDR3 nucleotides: TGTGCCAGCAGTTTATGGCGGGGGTTGGGCTATGGCTACACCTTC. The rearrangement links TRBV28 to TRBJ1-2; D is possibly TRBD1 (5 bases). Per germline, CDR1 MDHEN and CDR2 SYDVKM. The CDR3 covers 15 residues. V was clipped by 0 bases and J by 4 bases, with 12 bases between them.

V usage is TRBV19 and J usage is TRBJ2-7, with D tentatively TRBD1 or TRBD2 (6 bases each). Deletions cut 3 bases from V and 5 bases from J, with 17 bases between. Germline-derived CDR1 and CDR2 are LNHDA and SQIVND (reference sequence). This CDR3 has 15 amino acids. The chain's CDR3 is CASSINRVEGDEQYF. The CDR3 DNA follows: TGTGCCAGTAGTATCAACAGGGTGGAGGGCGACGAGCAGTACTTC. Full variable domain (remainder filled in from reference TRBV19 and TRBJ2-7): DGGITQSPKYLFRKEGQNVTLSCEQNLNHDAMYWYRQDPGQGLRLIYYSQIVNDFQKGDIAEGYSVSREKKESFPLTVTSAQKNPTAFYLCASSINRVEGDEQYFGPGTRLTVT.

This chain uses TRBV19 with TRBJ2-1, with 10 positions matching TRBD2. V was clipped by 3 bases and J by 1 base; unmatched bases: 3. The length of the CDR3 is 16 residues. Per the germline V gene, CDR1 is LNHDA and CDR2 is SQIVND (reference sequence). CDR3 nucleotides: TGTGCCAGTAGTATCGGACTAGCGGCATCCTACAATGAGCAGTTCTTC. Protein sequence: CASSIGLAASYNEQFF. Complete variable domain (other parts from reference TRBV19 and TRBJ2-1): DGGITQSPKYLFRKEGQNVTLSCEQNLNHDAMYWYRQDPGQGLRLIYYSQIVNDFQKGDIAEGYSVSREKKESFPLTVTSAQKNPTAFYLCASSIGLAASYNEQFFGPGTRLTVL.

The J gene is TRBJ2-3, the V gene TRBV19, with a tentative D call TRBD2 (5 bases). V gave up 6 bases and J gave up 2 bases, with 15 bases separating them. CDR1 and CDR2 from the germline V gene are LNHDA and SQIVND (reference sequence). The CDR3 totals 15 residues. Here the CDR3 DNA reads TGTGCCAGTAGCCTCTATCCGGGGAACACAGATACGCAGTATTTT. It is translated as CASSLYPGNTDTQYF.

This clone occurred a few times. The gene calls are TRBV19 and TRBJ2-7; D is undetermined. Germline lookup yields CDR1 LNHDA and CDR2 SQIVND (reference sequence). V dropped 6 bases and J dropped 5 bases, with 17 bases sitting between them. This CDR3 is built from 14 residues. This CDR3 reads CASRADPRVDEQYF. In DNA form, the CDR3 reads TGTGCCAGTAGAGCAGACCCCCGGGTCGACGAGCAGTACTTC.

The chain employs TRBV7-9 and TRBJ1-1, with a possible D match to TRBD1 (6 bases). The CDR3 covers 14 residues. V was shortened by 5 bases and J by 7 bases, with 17 bases between the two germline ends. Germline CDR1 is SEHNR and CDR2 is FQNEAQ (reference sequence). The CDR3 DNA follows: TGTGCCAGCAGCGGCTTTCAGGGGAATAGTGAAGCTTTCTTT. It yields the protein CASSGFQGNSEAFF.

This clone occurred a few times. The genes are TRBV7-8 and TRBJ2-2; TRBD1 might be the D (6 bases). CDR1 is SGHVS and CDR2 is FQNEAQ in the germline V gene. Trimming took off 6 bases at V and 4 bases at J, with 9 bases between the two ends. The CDR3 is made up of 13 amino acids. Written as DNA, the CDR3 is TGTGCCAGCAGTCCGGACAGCACCGGGGAGCTGTTTTTT. Translation gives CASSPDSTGELFF.

The rearrangement joins TRBV28 to TRBJ2-7, with D unclear. This CDR3 spans 12 amino acids. V lost 6 bases, J lost 6 bases, and 12 bases lay in between. Germline V gene sequence: CDR1 MDHEN, CDR2 SYDVKM. This CDR3 reads CASRNTLGEQYF. CDR3 nucleotide sequence: TGTGCCAGCAGGAACACGCTGGGCGAGCAGTACTTC.

In its sample, this clone was seen a few times. The V gene is TRBV19, the J gene TRBJ2-3; 9 bases are a match to TRBD2. The length of the CDR3 is 17 residues. Germline lookup yields CDR1 LNHDA and CDR2 SQIVND (reference sequence). V trimming: 4 bases; J trimming: 0 bases; junction bases outside the gene matches: 8. The CDR3 region is CASSTQTSGRSTDTQYF. DNA of the CDR3: TGTGCCAGTAGTACCCAAACTAGCGGGCGCAGCACAGATACGCAGTATTTT. Based on the CDR3 plus reference TRBV19 and TRBJ2-3, the full variable domain is DGGITQSPKYLFRKEGQNVTLSCEQNLNHDAMYWYRQDPGQGLRLIYYSQIVNDFQKGDIAEGYSVSREKKESFPLTVTSAQKNPTAFYLCASSTQTSGRSTDTQYFGPGTRLTVL.

This clone was seen a few times. The chain is built from TRBV7-2 and TRBJ1-2, with D possibly being TRBD1 (5 bases). The length of the CDR3 is 16 residues. The germline CDR1 and CDR2 sequences are SGHTA and FQGNSA. V was pared by 4 bases and J by 1 base, with 16 bases between. The CDR3 nucleotides are TGTGCCAGCAGCTCCCGTGGGGCGACCGTTAACTATGGCTACACCTTC. Protein sequence: CASSSRGATVNYGYTF.

The chain has TRBV25-1 and TRBJ2-1; TRBD1 might be the D (5 bases). Trimming pared 4 bases from V and 4 bases from J, leaving 20 bases between. Germline CDR1 is MGHDK and CDR2 is SYGVNS. The CDR3 contains 17 residues. CDR3 in amino acids: CASSATSGAGPYNEQFF. The CDR3 bases are TGTGCCAGCAGTGCAACGAGTGGGGCAGGGCCTTACAATGAGCAGTTCTTC.

This clone occurred a few times. This sequence joins TRBV27 and TRBJ2-7; 9 bases match TRBD2. J gave up 7 bases and V 7 bases, and 8 bases lay outside the gene matches. CDR1 and CDR2 from the germline V gene are MNHEY and SMNVEV (reference sequence). The CDR3 has 13 amino acids. CDR3 amino acids: CASMRAGGWEQYF. The CDR3 region has the DNA TGTGCCAGCATGAGAGCGGGAGGCTGGGAGCAGTACTTC.

The V and J genes are TRBV9 and TRBJ2-3; TRBD2 matches at 15 bases. Losses at the gene ends were 2 bases for V and 6 bases for J; bases not matched to a gene: 4. The CDR3 consists of 16 residues. The V gene's germline CDR1 is SGDLS and CDR2 YYNGEE. The CDR3: CASSVGTSGRSDTQYF. Here the CDR3 DNA reads TGTGCCAGCAGCGTTGGGACTAGCGGGAGGTCGGATACGCAGTATTTT.

This chain connects TRBV6-6 to TRBJ1-2, with D perhaps TRBD1 (5 bases). This CDR3 is built from 14 residues. In germline, CDR1 is MNHNY, CDR2 SVGAGI (reference sequence). V dropped 5 bases and J dropped 8 bases, with 18 bases sitting between them. In DNA, the CDR3 is TGTGCCAGCAGTGACCCGATAGGGGCGGAGGGCTACACCTTC. Translating it yields CASSDPIGAEGYTF.

The chain links TRBV7-2 to TRBJ2-2; the match to TRBD2 covers 8 bases. From germline, CDR1 is SGHTA and CDR2 FQGNSA. The V gene end was trimmed by 1 base and the J gene end by 7 bases; junction bases not matched to a gene: 8. The CDR3 is 16 residues long. The DNA of the CDR3 is TGTGCCAGCAGCTTAGTTGCGGGAGGAATCGGCGGGGAGCTGTTTTTT. Translating gives CASSLVAGGIGGELFF.

The chain recombines TRBV28 with TRBJ2-7; no clear D. CDR3 length: 13 residues. Per germline, CDR1 MDHEN and CDR2 SYDVKM. V lost 8 bases and J 0 bases, leaving 11 bases between the germline ends. The CDR3 here is CASGVESSYEQYF. The CDR3, as DNA: TGTGCCAGCGGGGTCGAGAGCTCCTACGAGCAGTACTTC.

The genes are TRBV4-3 and TRBJ2-4; D is possibly TRBD2 (5 bases). V was shortened by 0 bases and J by 0 bases, with 9 bases between the two germline ends. Germline V gene lookup returns CDR1 LGHNA and CDR2 YSLEER. The CDR3 is 16 amino acids. CDR3 region: CASSQDIATAKNIQYF. The CDR3 DNA follows: TGCGCCAGCAGCCAAGATATAGCGACAGCCAAAAACATTCAGTACTTC.

The chain carries TRBV18 and TRBJ2-1, with D possibly TRBD2 on 6 matching bases. V lost 3 bases to trimming and J lost 1 base, with 19 bases between them. This CDR3 is built from 18 residues. Germline CDR1 and CDR2: KGHSH and LQKENI. The CDR3 here is CASSPTPRDSGSYNEQFF. CDR3 bases: TGTGCCAGCTCACCTACTCCCCGGGATAGCGGTTCCTACAATGAGCAGTTCTTC.

This clone showed up just once. J is TRBJ2-1 and V is TRBV28; 7 bases are a match to TRBD2. Trimming cost V 5 bases and J 6 bases; bases outside gene matches: 13. The V gene's germline CDR1 is MDHEN and CDR2 SYDVKM. CDR3 size: 16 residues. The CDR3 region is CASSKLARGPGNEQFF. CDR3 sequence (DNA): TGTGCCAGCAGTAAACTAGCGAGAGGGCCGGGCAATGAGCAGTTCTTC.

This clone was recorded a few times. CDR3 region: CASSVGLAGGRDVHEQYF. DNA for the CDR3: TGTGCCAGCAGCGTAGGACTAGCGGGAGGTAGGGACGTTCACGAGCAGTACTTC. The rearrangement joins TRBV9 to TRBJ2-7; TRBD2 aligns across 13 bases. With 0 bases clipped from V and 5 bases from J, the junction kept 11 bases outside the gene matches. The CDR3 totals 18 residues. CDR1 is SGDLS and CDR2 is YYNGEE in the germline V gene.

The rearrangement links TRBV7-2 to TRBJ2-3; D unclear. Trimming took 4 bases from V and 7 from J, leaving 15 bases between them. The V gene's germline CDR1 is SGHTA and CDR2 FQGNSA. The CDR3 is 14 amino acids. CDR3 protein: CASSYPDAHYTQYF. DNA for the CDR3: TGTGCCAGCAGCTACCCGGATGCACATTATACGCAGTATTTT.

Only a few counts were recorded for this clone. This sequence joins TRBV7-2 and TRBJ2-1; TRBD1 might be the D (5 bases). The V end was cut by 3 bases, the J end by 9 bases, with 15 bases between. Germline CDR1 and CDR2: SGHTA and FQGNSA. CDR3 length equals 14 residues. The CDR3 bases are TGTGCCAGCAGCTTCCTAATCCAGGGAAGTGAGCAGTTCTTC. Protein product: CASSFLIQGSEQFF.

The J gene is TRBJ2-7, the V gene TRBV7-2; possibly TRBD2 for D (5 bases). Germline V gives CDR1 SGHTA, CDR2 FQGNSA. V was pared by 2 bases and J by 1 base, with 12 bases between. The CDR3 sequence is 15 residues long. The CDR3 region is CASSLSTGLSYEQYF. The CDR3 DNA sequence: TGTGCCAGCAGCTTAAGTACTGGACTTTCCTACGAGCAGTACTTC.

The V gene is TRBV18, the J gene TRBJ2-3; a weak D match, TRBD2 (6 bases). The CDR3 spans 16 residues. Germline V lookup: CDR1 KGHSH, CDR2 LQKENI. V shed 1 base and J shed 1 base, with 12 bases lying between them. CDR3 protein: CASSPLPGGGTDTQYF. In DNA form, the CDR3 reads TGTGCCAGCTCACCACTGCCCGGGGGAGGCACAGATACGCAGTATTTT.

This clone was detected only once. V gene TRBV11-2 combines with J gene TRBJ2-1; maybe TRBD2 (6 bases). The CDR3 sequence is 15 residues long. The V end lost 3 bases, the J end lost 0 bases, and 9 bases lay between the germline ends. In germline, CDR1 is SGHAT, CDR2 FQNNGV. The CDR3 spells CASSFGGNSYNEQFF. The DNA of the CDR3 is TGTGCCAGCAGCTTTGGCGGGAACTCCTACAATGAGCAGTTCTTC.

CDR3 coding DNA: TGTGCCAGCAGGCCTGGACTAGCGGGAGACGGGGAGCAGTACTTC. Amino acid sequence: CASRPGLAGDGEQYF. This chain joins TRBV5-4 and TRBJ2-7; 13 bases are a match to TRBD2. Germline CDR1 is SGHNT and CDR2 is YYREEE (reference sequence). Trimming cost V 5 bases and J 7 bases; bases outside gene matches: 9. The CDR3 is 15 amino acids.

This clone was seen a few times. The CDR3 loop is CSVEIRRAGYTF. The CDR3, as DNA: TGCAGCGTTGAAATCAGAAGGGCTGGCTACACCTTC. The chain carries TRBV29-1 and TRBJ1-2, with no clear D. The V gene lost 2 bases and the J gene lost 7 bases, with 11 bases spanning the gap. The CDR3 totals 12 residues. Germline-derived CDR1 and CDR2 are SQVTM and ANQGSEA.

V is TRBV2 and J is TRBJ2-5; the D is unclear. V dropped 5 bases and J dropped 0 bases, with 10 bases sitting between them. Germline V gene lookup returns CDR1 SNHLY and CDR2 FYNNEI. The CDR3 runs 14 residues. CDR3: CASSKDRNQETQYF. The CDR3 DNA reads TGTGCCAGCAGTAAGGACCGAAACCAAGAGACCCAGTACTTC. Supplemented by reference TRBV2 and TRBJ2-5, the full variable domain reads EPEVTQTPSHQVTQMGQEVILRCVPISNHLYFYWYRQILGQKVEFLVSFYNNEISEKSEIFDDQFSVERPDGSNFTLKIRSTKLEDSAMYFCASSKDRNQETQYFGPGTRLLVL.